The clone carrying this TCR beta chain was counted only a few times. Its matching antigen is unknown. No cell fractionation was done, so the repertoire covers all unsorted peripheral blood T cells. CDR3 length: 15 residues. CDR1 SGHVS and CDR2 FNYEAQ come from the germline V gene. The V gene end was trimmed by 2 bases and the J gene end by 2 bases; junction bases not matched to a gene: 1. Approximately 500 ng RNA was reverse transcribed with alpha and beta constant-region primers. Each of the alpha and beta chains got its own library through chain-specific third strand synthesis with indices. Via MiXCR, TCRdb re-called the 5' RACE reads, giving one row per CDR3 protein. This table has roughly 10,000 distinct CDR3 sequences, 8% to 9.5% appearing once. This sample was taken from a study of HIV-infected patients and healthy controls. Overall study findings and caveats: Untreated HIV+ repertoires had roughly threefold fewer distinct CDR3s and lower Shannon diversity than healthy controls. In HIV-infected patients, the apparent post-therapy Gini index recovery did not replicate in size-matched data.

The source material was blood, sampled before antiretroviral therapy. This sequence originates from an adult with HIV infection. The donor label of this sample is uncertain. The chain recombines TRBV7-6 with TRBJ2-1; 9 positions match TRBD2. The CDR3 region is CASSLIAGAYNEQFF. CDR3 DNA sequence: TGTGCCAGCAGCTTAATAGCGGGGGCCTACAATGAGCAGTTCTTC. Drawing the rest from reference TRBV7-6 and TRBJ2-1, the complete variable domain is GAGVSQSPRYKVTKRGQDVALRCDPISGHVSLYWYRQALGQGPEFLTYFNYEAQQDKSGLPNDRFSAERPEGSISTLTIQRTEQRDSAMYRCASSLIAGAYNEQFFGPGTRLTVL.